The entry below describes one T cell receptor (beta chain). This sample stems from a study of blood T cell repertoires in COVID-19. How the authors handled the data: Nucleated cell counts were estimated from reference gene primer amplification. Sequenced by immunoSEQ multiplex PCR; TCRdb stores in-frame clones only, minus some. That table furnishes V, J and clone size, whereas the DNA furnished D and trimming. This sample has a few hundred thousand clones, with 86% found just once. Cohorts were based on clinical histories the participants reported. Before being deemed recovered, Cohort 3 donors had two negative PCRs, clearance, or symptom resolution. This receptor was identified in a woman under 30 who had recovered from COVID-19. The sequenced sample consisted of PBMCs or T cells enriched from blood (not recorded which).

CDR3 sequence reads: CASSLSAGNYGYTF. The CDR3 DNA is TGTGCCAGCAGTTTATCAGCAGGGAACTATGGCTACACCTTC. The chain uses TRBV27 and TRBJ1-2; the D gene is possibly TRBD1 (5 bases). V lost 0 bases and J lost 2, with 7 bases in between. This CDR3 is built from 14 residues. Per the germline V gene, CDR1 is MNHEY and CDR2 is SMNVEV (reference sequence).